Listed below are T cell receptor beta chains from one sample, sequenced in a study of shared T cell receptors in the human thymus. Generated by immunoSEQ multiplex PCR, the TCRdb table keeps only in-frame clones and is missing some. The table has 700,000 or so clones, around 85% seen once. This sample also appeared in a second study, on human thymus T cells.

The sample comprised thymocytes. Every receptor here comes from a girl under three years old with a congenital heart defect. Both conserved end residues are trimmed from each CDR3. A row's size may be missing; if present it is once, few, many or a size class.

size: -; V: TRBV5-6; CDR3: ASSTPSLPGGGHPYEQY
size: -; V: TRBV4-1; CDR3: ASSQEYPLSPLNTEAF
size: -; V: TRBV7-2; CDR3: ASNQGGAWETQY
size: -; V: TRBV19; CDR3: ASSNYAYGYT
size: -; V: TRBV6-1; CDR3: ASSAGNTDGYT
size: -; V: TRBV27; CDR3: ASSPHPLLLRLNIQY
size: -; V: TRBV28; CDR3: ASSPYKPLLETQY
size: -; V: TRBV4-1; CDR3: ASSQEPRGRGETQY
size: -; V: TRBV2; CDR3: ASSDEGANAGELF
size: -; V: TRBV2; CDR3: ASSARRGGGAPIYNEQF
size: -; V: TRBV29-1; CDR3: SVAKGVVETQY
size: -; V: TRBV29-1; CDR3: SGLRGLRHTDTQY
size: -; V: TRBV9; CDR3: ASSDPSGGLVQSYEQY
size: -; V: TRBV20-1; CDR3: SAVGYT
size: -; V: TRBV2; CDR3: ASSRNSDREDSNQPQH
size: -; V: TRBV12-5; CDR3: ASGGRDRVGDTQY
size: -; V: TRBV5-6; CDR3: ASSLLRASGGEDQETQY
size: -; V: TRBV4-3; CDR3: ASSQDRTGEVGYGYT
size: -; V: TRBV4-2; CDR3: ASSQDRQGLCTEAF
size: once; V: TRBV10-1; CDR3: ASSEAGLAGSSTQY
size: -; V: TRBV4-3; CDR3: ASSQDFWARGNTGELF
size: -; V: TRBV25-1; CDR3: ASSEWGTGDTEAF
size: -; V: TRBV4-1; CDR3: ASSQGVKDRDREDNEQF
size: -; V: TRBV18; CDR3: ASSPTEPDTEAF
size: -; V: TRBV5-4; CDR3: ASSRGTDNTEAF
size: -; V: TRBV4-3; CDR3: ASSQESRGDPSGNTIY
size: once; V: TRBV9; CDR3: ASTLTGLHDGYT
size: -; V: TRBV6-5; CDR3: ARISSGSSYNEQF
size: -; V: TRBV15; CDR3: ATSGGFEGQGIPNTEAF
size: once; V: TRBV15; CDR3: ATSRDGLNTEAF
size: -; V: TRBV2; CDR3: ASKKDRGGETQY
size: -; V: TRBV4-3; CDR3: ASSQDLWADQETQY
size: -; V: TRBV11-2; CDR3: ASSPTGLKNTEAF
size: -; V: TRBV28; CDR3: ASSLYRGGMNTEAF